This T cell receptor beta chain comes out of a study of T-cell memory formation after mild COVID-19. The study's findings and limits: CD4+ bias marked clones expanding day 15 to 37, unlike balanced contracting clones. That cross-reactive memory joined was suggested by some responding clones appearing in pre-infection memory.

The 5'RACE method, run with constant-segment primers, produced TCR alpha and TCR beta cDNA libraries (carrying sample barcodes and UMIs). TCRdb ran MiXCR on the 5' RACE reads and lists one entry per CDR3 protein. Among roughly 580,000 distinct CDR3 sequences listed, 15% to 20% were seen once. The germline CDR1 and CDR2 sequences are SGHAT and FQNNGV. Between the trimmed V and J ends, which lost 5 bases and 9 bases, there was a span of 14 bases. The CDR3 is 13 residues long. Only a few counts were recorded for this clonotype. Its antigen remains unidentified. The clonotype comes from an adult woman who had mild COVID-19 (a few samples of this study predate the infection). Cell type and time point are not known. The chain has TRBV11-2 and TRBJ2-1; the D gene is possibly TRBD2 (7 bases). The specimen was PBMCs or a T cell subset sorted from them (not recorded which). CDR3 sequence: CASSRGGPGEQFF. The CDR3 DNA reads TGTGCCAGCAGCAGGGGGGGGCCCGGTGAGCAGTTCTTC.